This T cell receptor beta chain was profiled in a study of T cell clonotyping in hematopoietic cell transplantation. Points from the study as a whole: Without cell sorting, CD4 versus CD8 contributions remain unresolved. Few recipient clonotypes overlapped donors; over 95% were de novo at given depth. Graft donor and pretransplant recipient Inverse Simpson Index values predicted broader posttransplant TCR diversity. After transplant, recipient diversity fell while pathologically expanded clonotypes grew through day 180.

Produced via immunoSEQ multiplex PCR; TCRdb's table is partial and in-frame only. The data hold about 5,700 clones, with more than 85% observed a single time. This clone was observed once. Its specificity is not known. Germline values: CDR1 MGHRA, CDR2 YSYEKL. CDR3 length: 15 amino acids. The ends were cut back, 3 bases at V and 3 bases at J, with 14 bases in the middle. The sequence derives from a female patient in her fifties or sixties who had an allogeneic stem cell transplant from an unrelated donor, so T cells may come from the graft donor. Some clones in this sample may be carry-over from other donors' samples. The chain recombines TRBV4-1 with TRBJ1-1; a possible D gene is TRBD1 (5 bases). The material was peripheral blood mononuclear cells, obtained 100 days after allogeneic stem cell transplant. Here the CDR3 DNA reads TGCGCCAGCAGCCATGGTAGGGGCCGAGACACTGAAGCTTTCTTT. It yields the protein CASSHGRGRDTEAFF.